This T cell receptor beta chain was identified in a study of Graves' ophthalmopathy and Graves' hyperthyroidism. The study, taken as a whole, reports: The study's model predicted ophthalmopathy progression at 70.59% sensitivity and about 72% specificity.

Amplification from RNA transcripts yielded the TCR beta CDR3 regions. HTBI primers served in a first-round RT-PCR, which a second-round multiplex PCR followed. TCRdb used MiXCR to reprocess the multiplex PCR reads, holding one entry per CDR3 protein. The sample has around 1.1 million distinct CDR3 sequences, roughly two fifths seen once. As concerns this clonotype: The antigen remains undetermined.

The sequence was obtained from an adult man with Graves' hyperthyroidism. The source material was peripheral blood or thyroid tissue (not recorded which).

CDR3 region: CATSVGGLAKNIQYF. CDR3 DNA: TGTGCCACCAGTGTCGGGGGACTAGCCAAAAACATTCAGTACTTC. The chain has TRBV24-1 and TRBJ2-5, with TRBD2 as a possible D gene (6 bases). The DNA end is more similar to TRBJ2-4, so the J call may be wrong. The germline V gene encodes CDR1 KGHDR and CDR2 SFDVKD. There are 15 residues in the CDR3.